This passage covers 22 T cell receptor beta chains from one sample sequenced in a study of blood T cells in healthy people across ages. A J-beta primer mix and a sample-barcoded 5' primer were used in a second PCR of about 6 to 12 cycles. TCRdb redid the calling of the 5' RACE reads with MiXCR, one entry per CDR3 protein. The table lists around 670,000 distinct CDR3 sequences, 25% to 35% of them singletons. Sequences were obtained from blood. The receptors were gathered from a woman at least 80 years old in good health.

This clonotype is judged medium-sized. A junction boundary mismatches the germline segment, possibly from a read error. The chain joins TRBV5-1 to TRBJ2-3, with 11 nucleotides matching TRBD2. This CDR3 is 15 amino acids long. Germline loops: CDR1 SGHRS, CDR2 YFSETQ. In nucleotides, the CDR3 is TGTGCCAGCAGCTTAGCGGGGGGGCGCACAGATACGCAGTATTTT. Its protein product is CASSLAGGRTDTQYF.

V is TRBV20-1 and J is TRBJ1-1, with TRBD1 identical over 9 bases. This CDR3 region has 16 residues. Trimming removed 5 bases from V and 5 bases from J; junction bases left unmatched: 15. CDR1 and CDR2 from the germline V gene are DFQATT and SNEGSKA (reference sequence). The CDR3 loop is CSAGNPGQGRRTEAFF. For the CDR3, the DNA is TGCAGTGCTGGAAATCCGGGACAGGGACGTCGGACTGAAGCTTTCTTT.

This clonotype was counted a few times. This may stem from a read error, because a much larger clone lies one nucleotide away. This chain links TRBV28 with TRBJ1-2, with D hard to call. Germline CDR1 and CDR2: MDHEN and SYDVKM. CDR3 length: 14 amino acids. V was clipped by 10 bases and J by 8 bases, with 23 bases between them. The CDR3, as DNA: TGTGCCAACACCCCTGGGGTCGTCATCGGAGGCTACACCTTC. This translates into CANTPGVVIGGYTF.

Many counts were recorded for this clonotype. This chain uses TRBV12-3 or TRBV12-4 with TRBJ1-6; the D gene is possibly TRBD1 (5 bases). V was trimmed by 6 bases and J by 7 bases, leaving 13 bases between them. This CDR3 is built from 14 residues. The CDR3 loop reads CASSTGTQNSPLHF. CDR3 bases: TGTGCCAGCAGCACCGGGACGCAGAATTCACCCCTCCACTTT.

Ten or more counts support this clonotype. V gene TRBV2 combines with J gene TRBJ2-4; 12 bases map to TRBD2. CDR1 is SNHLY and CDR2 is FYNNEI in the germline V gene. After removal of 2 bases from V and 0 bases from J, the junction contained 11 bases not matched to a gene. The CDR3 covers 20 residues. CDR3 coding DNA: TGTGCCAGCAGTGAACCGACTAGCGGGGGCGCTCAACTAGCCAAAAACATTCAGTACTTC. Encoded protein: CASSEPTSGGAQLAKNIQYF.

Worth noting for this clonotype: Just one base apart from a much larger clone, this may be a read error. J is TRBJ1-5 and V is TRBV7-2; TRBD1 is a possible D gene (5 bases). Per germline, CDR1 SGHTA and CDR2 FQGNSA. The CDR3 contains 15 residues. In DNA, the CDR3 is TGTGCCAGCGGCTTAACGGCGGGGGGCAATCAGCCCCAGCATTTT. Its translation is CASGLTAGGNQPQHF.

The V and J genes are TRBV10-3 and TRBJ2-7; 8 nucleotides agree with TRBD2. Trimming took 6 bases from V and 2 from J; bases not matched to a gene: 6. The CDR3 runs 14 residues. Germline V gives CDR1 ENHRY, CDR2 SYGVKD. CDR3 nucleotides: TGTGCCATCAGGACAGGCGGGGGGACCTACGAGCAGTACTTC. The encoded protein is CAIRTGGGTYEQYF.

This clonotype was picked up many times. This rearrangement joins TRBV18 to TRBJ2-2; 12 nucleotides agree with TRBD2. Per the germline V gene, CDR1 is KGHSH and CDR2 is LQKENI. The CDR3 runs to 17 residues. V lost 3 bases, J lost 2 bases, and 4 bases stayed unmatched. The CDR3 bases are TGTGCCAGCTCACCTTGGACTAGCGGGACTAACACCGGGGAGCTGTTTTTT. Encoded protein: CASSPWTSGTNTGELFF.

This clonotype occurred once. The junction and the germline gene differ at one end; a read error may be behind it. The gene calls are TRBV24-1 and TRBJ1-6, with D possibly being TRBD1 (5 bases). CDR1 is KGHDR, CDR2 SFDVKD, per germline. This CDR3 region has 14 residues. DNA of the CDR3: TGCCCCACCGAGGGGACTCCGAGGGATTCACCCCTCCACTTT. This encodes CPTEGTPRDSPLHF.

With regard to this clonotype: A much more abundant neighbour one base away suggests this may be a read error. This chain joins TRBV3-1 and TRBJ2-3; D is ambiguous. CDR3 size: 15 residues. With 4 bases removed from V and 0 bases from J, the gap between germline ends came to 11 bases. Germline CDR1 and CDR2: LGHDT and YNNKEL (reference sequence). CDR3: CASSPNPVSTDTQYF. As DNA, the CDR3 is TGTGCCAGCAGCCCCAACCCCGTGAGCACAGATACGCAGTATTTT.

This clonotype was seen ten or more times. The genes are TRBV7-9 and TRBJ1-1; D is uncertain. Germline loops: CDR1 SEHNR, CDR2 FQNEAQ (reference sequence). CDR3 length equals 14 residues. V was pared by 4 bases and J by 1 base, with 10 bases between. The CDR3 here is CASSWSSPNTEAFF. CDR3 bases: TGTGCCAGCAGCTGGTCCTCGCCGAACACTGAAGCTTTCTTT.

The J gene is TRBJ2-1, the V gene TRBV5-1; D perhaps matches TRBD2 (5 bases). Germline assignment: CDR1 SGHRS and CDR2 YFSETQ. The ends were cut back, 3 bases at V and 9 bases at J, with 16 bases in the middle. The length of the CDR3 is 14 residues. The CDR3 coding sequence is TGCGCCAGCAGCTCGAGGGATGGCCCCAGTGAGCAGTTCTTC. It specifies CASSSRDGPSEQFF.

This clonotype occurred a few times. The chain is built from TRBV5-1 and TRBJ1-2; 8 bases fit TRBD1. The germline V gene has CDR1 SGHRS and CDR2 YFSETQ. The CDR3 contains 14 residues. The junction had 7 bases not matched to a gene; V was cut back by 3 bases and J by 6 bases. The CDR3 DNA is TGCGCCAGCAGCTGGGCCCAGGGGGCAGATGGCTACACCTTC. Protein: CASSWAQGADGYTF.

This clonotype occurred many times. J is TRBJ2-1 and V is TRBV20-1, with unresolved D. V was shortened by 2 bases and J by 0 bases, with 8 bases between the two germline ends. CDR3 length: 14 residues. Germline V gives CDR1 DFQATT, CDR2 SNEGSKA (reference sequence). The chain's CDR3 is CSARSLFSYNEQFF. The CDR3 region has the DNA TGCAGTGCTAGATCCCTCTTCTCCTACAATGAGCAGTTCTTC.

This clonotype was picked up many times. V gene TRBV7-8 combines with J gene TRBJ1-5; 8 nucleotides agree with TRBD1. The germline V gene encodes CDR1 SGHVS and CDR2 FQNEAQ. There are 16 residues in the CDR3. The V and J ends lost 2 bases and 7 bases, in that order; junction bases with no gene match: 10. CDR3 protein: CASSLKLGQGAQPQHF. In DNA, the CDR3 is TGTGCCAGCAGCTTAAAATTGGGGCAGGGGGCGCAGCCCCAGCATTTT.

The chain links TRBV11-2 to TRBJ1-1; D is uncertain. CDR3 length: 15 residues. V was pared by 4 bases and J by 1 base, with 13 bases between. Germline CDR1 is SGHAT and CDR2 is FQNNGV. Written as DNA, the CDR3 is TGTGCCAGCAGCTCGGGCGGTCTTTGGAACACTGAAGCTTTCTTT. Protein sequence: CASSSGGLWNTEAFF.

Many counts were recorded for this clonotype. It may be a read error: a sequence one base away is much more abundant. The rearrangement links TRBV29-1 to TRBJ2-1; weak D call: TRBD2 (6 bases). The J call may be mistaken, given a closer DNA end match to TRBJ2-7. Germline assignment: CDR1 SQVTM and CDR2 ANQGSEA. The CDR3 totals 12 residues. This chain's CDR3 is CSVRGSYNEQYF. The DNA of the CDR3 is TGCAGCGTTCGGGGGTCCTACAATGAGCAGTACTTC.

This clonotype was seen at least ten times. The chain uses TRBV6-6 and TRBJ2-3, with D perhaps TRBD2 (5 bases). The V gene lost 5 bases and the J gene lost 3 bases, with 18 bases spanning the gap. CDR3 length: 16 residues. Germline V gene sequence: CDR1 MNHNY, CDR2 SVGAGI (reference sequence). CDR3 protein: CASSPFSRGGTDTQYF. The CDR3 DNA sequence: TGTGCCAGCAGTCCATTTTCTCGGGGTGGGACAGATACGCAGTATTTT.

This chain uses TRBV12-3 or TRBV12-4 with TRBJ2-3, with D perhaps given as TRBD1 or TRBD2 (5 bases each). V shed 5 bases and J shed 4 bases, with 13 bases lying between them. The CDR3 has 14 amino acids. CDR3 DNA: TGTGCCAGCAGTACGGGACCTAGAGCAGATACGCAGTATTTT. Its translation: CASSTGPRADTQYF.

Turning to this clonotype: A much larger clone sits a single nucleotide away, making a read error possible. V and J are TRBV27 and TRBJ2-5; 8 bases map to TRBD2. The V segment lost 6 bases and the J segment 7 bases; nucleotides outside the gene matches: 7. Germline V gene data show CDR1 as MNHEY and CDR2 as SMNVEV (reference sequence). The CDR3 sequence is 13 residues long. Here the CDR3 DNA reads TGTGCCAGCAGAGACTGGGCGGGAGGGACCCAGTACTTC. Its translation: CASRDWAGGTQYF.

This clonotype was picked up many times. This chain connects TRBV29-1 to TRBJ2-3; D is uncertain. Germline V gene sequence: CDR1 SQVTM, CDR2 ANQGSEA. Trimming took 4 bases from V and 0 from J, leaving 11 bases between them. The CDR3 spans 14 residues. CDR3: CSVVGHISTDTQYF. CDR3 sequence (DNA): TGCAGCGTTGTTGGTCATATCAGCACAGATACGCAGTATTTT.

The table lists this clonotype with many counts. This sequence joins TRBV24-1 and TRBJ2-6, with a weak D call TRBD1 (5 bases). CDR1 is KGHDR and CDR2 is SFDVKD in the germline V gene. The CDR3 is 14 amino acids. With 4 bases removed from V and 5 bases from J, the gap between germline ends came to 8 bases. The chain's CDR3 is CATSEGERANVLTF. CDR3 DNA: TGTGCCACCAGTGAAGGGGAAAGGGCCAACGTCCTGACTTTC.